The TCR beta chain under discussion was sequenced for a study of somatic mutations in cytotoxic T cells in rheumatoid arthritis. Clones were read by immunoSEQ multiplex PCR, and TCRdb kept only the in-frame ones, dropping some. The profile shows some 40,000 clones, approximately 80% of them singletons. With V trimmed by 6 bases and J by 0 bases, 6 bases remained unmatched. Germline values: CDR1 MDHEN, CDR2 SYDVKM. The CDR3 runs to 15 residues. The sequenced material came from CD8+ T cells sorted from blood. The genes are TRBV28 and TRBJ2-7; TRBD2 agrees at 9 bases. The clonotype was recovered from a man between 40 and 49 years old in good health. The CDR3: CASSPAGGSSYEQYF. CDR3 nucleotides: TGTGCCAGCAGCCCGGCGGGAGGGAGCTCCTACGAGCAGTACTTC.